The 8 T cell receptor beta chains below all came from one sample that was sequenced in a study of T-cell reconstitution after alpha-beta-depleted transplantation in children. Unique molecular identifiers were used in preparing the TCRbeta library. TCRdb reprocessed the PCR reads via MiXCR and lists one record per CDR3 protein. The sample lists about 240,000 distinct CDR3 sequences, around 12% seen once, with roughly 2.8% in the top ten. The sample here was PBMCs from the stem cell graft donor, taken from the stem cell graft. The receptors shown here come from a human donor who donated a stem cell graft to a child with acute lymphoblastic leukemia.

This clonotype was observed at least ten times. This sequence joins TRBV12-3 or TRBV12-4 and TRBJ2-6; D is unclear. The V and J ends lost 3 bases and 6 bases respectively, with 12 bases between them. CDR3 length: 15 residues. DNA of the CDR3: TGTGCCAGCAGTTTTGGAAAAGGGTTGGCCAACGTCCTGACTTTC. Protein sequence: CASSFGKGLANVLTF.

The J gene is TRBJ2-1, the V gene TRBV19; 7 bases fit TRBD1. V lost 10 bases and J lost 9; bases outside the gene matches: 9. The germline V gene has CDR1 LNHDA and CDR2 SQIVND (reference sequence). CDR3 length: 12 residues. The DNA of the CDR3 is TGTGCCACACGAGGGACAGATACTGAGCAGTTCTTC. Translated: CATRGTDTEQFF.

This clonotype showed up many times. The rearrangement uses TRBV5-1 and TRBJ1-5; D perhaps matches TRBD1 (5 bases). V was pared by 0 bases and J by 6 bases, with 10 bases between. This CDR3 is built from 14 residues. Germline V gene lookup returns CDR1 SGHRS and CDR2 YFSETQ. The DNA for the CDR3 is TGCGCCAGCAGCTTGGATGCTGGGGGTCAGCCCCAGCATTTT. Protein: CASSLDAGGQPQHF. Using reference TRBV5-1 and TRBJ1-5 for the parts outside the CDR3, the full variable domain is KAGVTQTPRYLIKTRGQQVTLSCSPISGHRSVSWYQQTPGQGLQFLFEYFSETQRNKGNFPGRFSGRQFSNSRSEMNVSTLELGDSALYLCASSLDAGGQPQHFGDGTRLSIL.

By share, this clonotype ranks as medium-sized. The V gene is TRBV5-1, the J gene TRBJ1-1, with TRBD1 as a possible D gene (5 bases). The V and J ends lost 4 bases and 0 bases respectively, with 13 bases between them. The CDR3 runs to 15 residues. Germline CDR1 SGHRS, CDR2 YFSETQ. This chain's CDR3 is CASSEGRIVNTEAFF. The CDR3 DNA reads as TGCGCCAGCAGCGAGGGGAGGATCGTGAACACTGAAGCTTTCTTT.

This clonotype was detected many times. Sequence at one end of the junction differs from germline and may be a read error. The chain employs TRBV12-3 or TRBV12-4 and TRBJ2-2; the D is unclear. This CDR3 has 13 residues. The CDR3 DNA is TGTGCCAGCAGTTTAGGCAGCACCGGCGAGCTGTTTTTT. Amino acid sequence: CASSLGSTGELFF.

This clonotype occurred many times. The V call is TRBV7-2, the J call TRBJ2-6; tentative D call: TRBD2 (6 bases). V was trimmed by 1 base and J by 4 bases, leaving 11 bases between them. Germline assignment: CDR1 SGHTA and CDR2 FQGNSA. The CDR3 is made up of 16 amino acids. CDR3 bases: TGTGCCAGCAGCTTAGTTCGGGGGTCGGGGGCCAACGTCCTGACTTTC. It is translated as CASSLVRGSGANVLTF.

Only a few counts were recorded for this clonotype. This chain links TRBV20-1 with TRBJ2-2, with D hard to call. The germline V gene encodes CDR1 DFQATT and CDR2 SNEGSKA (reference sequence). Trimming shortened V by 6 bases and J by 8 bases, and 10 bases separated the two germline ends. CDR3 length: 11 residues. CDR3 protein: CSANRWGELFF. CDR3 sequence (DNA): TGCAGTGCCAACCGTTGGGGGGAGCTGTTTTTT.

This clonotype was seen at least ten times. The rearrangement uses TRBV12-5 and TRBJ1-5; tentative D call: TRBD1 (5 bases). Germline CDR1 and CDR2: LGHNT and FRNRAP. There are 17 residues in the CDR3. The V end was cut by 4 bases, the J end by 6 bases, with 22 bases between. CDR3 sequence (DNA): TGTGCTAGTGGTTCTACACGGGACGGGGAGATTGGTCAGCCCCAGCATTTT. It codes for CASGSTRDGEIGQPQHF.